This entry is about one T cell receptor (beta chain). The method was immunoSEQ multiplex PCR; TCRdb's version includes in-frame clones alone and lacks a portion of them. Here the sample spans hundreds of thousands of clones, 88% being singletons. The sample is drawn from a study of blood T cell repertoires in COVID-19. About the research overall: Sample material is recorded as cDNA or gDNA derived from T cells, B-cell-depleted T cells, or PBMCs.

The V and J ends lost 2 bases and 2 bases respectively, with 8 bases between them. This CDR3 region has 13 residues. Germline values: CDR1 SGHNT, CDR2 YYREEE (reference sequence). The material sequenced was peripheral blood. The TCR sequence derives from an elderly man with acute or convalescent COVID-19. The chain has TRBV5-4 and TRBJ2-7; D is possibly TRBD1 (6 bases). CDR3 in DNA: TGTGCCAGCAGCTTTGGACAGCCCTACGAGCAGTACTTC. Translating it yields CASSFGQPYEQYF.